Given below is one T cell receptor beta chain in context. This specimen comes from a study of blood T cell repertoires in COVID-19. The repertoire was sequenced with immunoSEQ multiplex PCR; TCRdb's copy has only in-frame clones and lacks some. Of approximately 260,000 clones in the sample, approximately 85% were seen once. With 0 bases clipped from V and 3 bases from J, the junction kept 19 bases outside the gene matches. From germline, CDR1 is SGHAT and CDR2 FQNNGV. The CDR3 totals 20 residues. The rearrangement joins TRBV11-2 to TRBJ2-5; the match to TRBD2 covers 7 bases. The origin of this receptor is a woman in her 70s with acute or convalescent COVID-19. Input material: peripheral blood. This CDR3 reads CASSLDWGGTSTAQKETQYF. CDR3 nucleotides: TGTGCCAGCAGCTTAGATTGGGGGGGGACTTCTACAGCACAAAAAGAGACCCAGTACTTC.